This T cell receptor (beta chain) appears in the sequencing data of a study of T-cell reconstitution after alpha-beta-depleted transplantation in children. Study observations and caveats: The main origin of T-cell counts and diversity one year after transplant was newly produced T cells. Some patients showed high day-60 TCRbeta diversity, which derived from surviving recipient T cells and thymic progenitors.

Germline V gives CDR1 MNHNS, CDR2 SASEGT. CDR3 length: 13 residues. V was clipped by 2 bases and J by 5 bases, with 10 bases between them. Unique molecular identifiers tagged the TCRbeta library. TCRdb redid the calling of the PCR reads with MiXCR, one entry per CDR3 protein. The sample records 490,000 or so distinct CDR3 sequences, roughly 10% being singletons. This clonotype was recorded at least ten times. What it recognizes is unknown. The TCR comes from a child aged 2-9 years with inherited bone marrow failure, due to receive a stem cell transplant. The source material was PBMCs, sampled before TCRalphabeta/CD19-depleted stem cell transplant. This chain connects TRBV6-1 to TRBJ2-7; no reliable D call. The chain's CDR3 is CASSEFLDHEQYF. The DNA of the CDR3 is TGTGCCAGCAGTGAATTCCTAGACCACGAGCAGTACTTC.